This T cell receptor beta chain was profiled in a study of blood T cell repertoires in COVID-19 (dated by TCRdb to 2019 to 2021). About the study as a whole: The collaborator samples originated in the United States, Italy and Spain and spanned the acute and convalescent phases of COVID-19. The material from the prospective study consisted of cDNA or gDNA derived from T cells, B-cell-depleted T cells, or PBMCs. The dataset comprised deeply sampled blood TCRbeta repertoires from subjects exposed to, actively infected with, or recovered from COVID-19. The repertoires were released in a freely available public database intended as a resource for research on the immune response to SARS-CoV-2. The samples were drawn from the first 160 participants of the ongoing ImmuneRACE study and from about 1,200 subjects provided by 6 global collaborators. Nearly every sample came with metadata listing a de-identified subject ID, COVID-19 status, age in years and sex. Where HLA class I and class II types were available, the types were taken from metadata supplied by the sample provider, not from assay-based typing. The investigation overall reported the following: The amount of clinical and demographic metadata varied by source and participant and was provided uncurated.

TCRbeta CDR3 regions were amplified from genomic DNA by means of the immunoSEQ Assay, a bias-controlled multiplex PCR. The study's processing was this. Nucleated cell counts per sample were estimated from amplification of reference gene primers within the assay. To quantify the absolute abundance of each unique TCRbeta CDR3 rearrangement, sequence reads were collapsed and filtered. For each sample, productive Simpson clonality was calculated as the square root of Simpson's diversity index over productive rearrangements. The clones in this table, taken by TCRdb from immuneACCESS, are in-frame only. Not every clone is retained; where verified, under half of the shortfall comes from an unresolved V gene, and the cause of the rest is unknown. For V, J and clone size, that table is used; D and trimming come from the DNA. In this sample the table shows some 260,000 clones, 70% to 90% of which occur a single time. The top ten hold 3% of the sample.

Whole blood was collected in K2EDTA tubes by collaborating institutions according to the institutions' own protocols. For TCRbeta analysis, collaborator samples were shipped as frozen whole blood, as isolated PBMCs, or as DNA extracted from either sample type. Taken from cysteine to phenylalanine, the CDR3 has 16 residues. Just CDR3 DNA is preserved here, 48 bases in frame from base 1. As regards this clone: Its binding antigen is unknown. No quality values exist for individual bases; no much larger clone is one base distant.

The sample comprised peripheral blood. The TCR sequence derives from a man aged 18 to 30 with active or convalescent COVID-19. The rearranged chain carries TRBV1 and TRBJ2-7; TRBD2 is taken as the D call from the table, unchecked against the DNA. TRBV1 is listed as a pseudogene. At the DNA level, the sequence is TGCACCAGCTCTAGGGGACTAGCGGGACCACCCTACGAGCAGTACTTC. This codes for CTSSRGLAGPPYEQYF.